This T cell receptor beta chain came from a study of T cell responses to AZD1222 COVID-19 vaccine. Study-wide results and limits: Two doses of AZD1222 preceded a rise in Spike-specific TCR breadth and depth. No repertoire was sampled before or during the peak T cell response, only after it. The sample set comprised mostly white British donors with more females, and clonal diversity was possibly underestimated.

Points on this clone: Antigen specificity is unknown.

Repertoires were generated with immunoSEQ multiplex PCR, while TCRdb's copy carries only in-frame clones and drops some. The sample lists 130,000 to 150,000 clones, 85% to 95% seen once, with around 2.8% in the top ten. Germline lookup yields CDR1 MNHEY and CDR2 SVGAGI. Between the trimmed V and J ends, which lost 0 bases and 5 bases, there was a span of 10 bases. This CDR3 has 14 amino acids. This chain joins TRBV6-5 and TRBJ2-5; D gene ambiguous. The origin of this receptor is an adult in good health. Material: peripheral blood, obtained on day 0 of MenACWY control vaccination. Here the CDR3 DNA reads TGTGCCAGCAGTTACTCGAAGGTGTGGGAGACCCAGTACTTC. Protein sequence: CASSYSKVWETQYF.